These 10 T cell receptor beta chains originate from one sample sequenced in a study of naive and memory T cell subsets. A UMI-containing oligonucleotide was joined by 3' ligation to the TCR cDNA template. Four PCR rounds used nested alpha and beta constant region primers plus the SP2 primer. TCRdb redid the calling of the 5' RACE reads with MiXCR, one entry per CDR3 protein. The sample includes 50,000 or so distinct CDR3 sequences, around 7.7% seen only once; the top ten take roughly 9.7%. These receptors came from a male donor in good health.

This clonotype was seen more than once but under ten times. J is TRBJ1-5 and V is TRBV2; 8 bases map to TRBD1. The J segment lost 11 bases and the V segment lost 6 bases, leaving 12 bases of the junction unmatched. The V gene's germline CDR1 is SNHLY and CDR2 FYNNEI. The CDR3 loop spans 14 amino acids. The CDR3 is CASRRNTGGLAQHF. Here the CDR3 DNA reads TGTGCCAGCAGGCGTAATACAGGGGGTTTGGCCCAGCATTTT.

This clonotype was picked up a small number of times. The chain links TRBV7-9 to TRBJ1-3; possible D gene TRBD1, 5 bases. CDR1 and CDR2 from the germline V gene are SEHNR and FQNEAQ (reference sequence). This CDR3 has 15 amino acids. Trimming stripped 4 bases from V and 2 bases from J, with 12 bases between. DNA of the CDR3: TGTGCCAGCAGCTGGGGGGTCAGGACTGGAAACACCATATATTTT. Translated, it gives CASSWGVRTGNTIYF.

The V and J genes are TRBV3-1 and TRBJ2-6, with TRBD1 matching over 10 bases. Germline V lookup: CDR1 LGHDT, CDR2 YNNKEL (reference sequence). Trimming cost V 3 bases and J 0 bases; bases outside gene matches: 2. This CDR3 is built from 17 residues. CDR3 sequence reads: CASSHRDRGSGANVLTF. For the CDR3, the DNA is TGTGCCAGCAGCCACCGGGACAGGGGCTCTGGGGCCAACGTCCTGACTTTC. The complete variable domain, with remaining parts taken from reference TRBV3-1 and TRBJ2-6, reads DTAVSQTPKYLVTQMGNDKSIKCEQNLGHDTMYWYKQDSKKFLKIMFSYNNKELIINETVPNRFSPKSPDKAHLNLHINSLELGDSAVYFCASSHRDRGSGANVLTFGAGSRLTVL.

This rearrangement joins TRBV29-1 to TRBJ2-3, with D unresolved. Germline CDR1 is SQVTM and CDR2 is ANQGSEA. This CDR3 contains 14 residues. Deletions cut 4 bases from V and 1 base from J, with 12 bases between. This CDR3 is CSVAPGLGTDTQYF. The CDR3 DNA reads TGCAGCGTTGCCCCGGGTCTTGGCACAGATACGCAGTATTTT.

In its sample, this clonotype was seen a few times. The chain has TRBV3-1 and TRBJ1-5, with 7 bases matching TRBD1. The CDR3 totals 14 residues. Trimming cost V 4 bases and J 4 bases; bases outside gene matches: 4. In germline, CDR1 is LGHDT, CDR2 YNNKEL (reference sequence). CDR3 in DNA: TGTGCCAGCAGCCTCGGGACAGATAATCAGCCCCAGCATTTT. Its protein product is CASSLGTDNQPQHF.

In regard to this clonotype: A much larger clone is a single base away; this may be a read error. The V gene is TRBV7-9, the J gene TRBJ2-2, with a tentative D call TRBD1 (5 bases). CDR3 length equals 13 residues. Germline CDR1 reads SEHNR; CDR2 reads FQNEAQ (reference sequence). The CDR3 DNA follows: TGTGACAGCAGTCAAAAGGGGCCCGGGGAGCTGTTTTTT. Translated: CDSSQKGPGELFF.

This clonotype was detected many times. This chain connects TRBV6-6 to TRBJ2-6, with D possibly matching TRBD2 (5 bases). V lost 10 bases and J lost 3, with 13 bases in between. The CDR3 consists of 14 residues. Germline V CDR1 and CDR2: MNHNY, SVGAGI (reference sequence). DNA of the CDR3: TGTGCCACCCGTGTCGGGGTTGGGGCCAACGTCCTGACTTTC. The encoded protein is CATRVGVGANVLTF.

This clonotype was counted ten times or more. The chain couples TRBV3-1 to TRBJ2-2; D possibly corresponds to TRBD1 (6 bases). From germline, CDR1 is LGHDT and CDR2 YNNKEL (reference sequence). CDR3 size: 13 residues. Trimming cost V 3 bases and J 4 bases, with 6 bases left between them. The CDR3 is CASSQGATGELFF. For the CDR3, the DNA is TGTGCCAGCAGCCAGGGGGCCACCGGGGAGCTGTTTTTT. Complete variable domain (other parts from reference TRBV3-1 and TRBJ2-2): DTAVSQTPKYLVTQMGNDKSIKCEQNLGHDTMYWYKQDSKKFLKIMFSYNNKELIINETVPNRFSPKSPDKAHLNLHINSLELGDSAVYFCASSQGATGELFFGEGSRLTVL.

V gene TRBV27 combines with J gene TRBJ2-7; 12 bases line up with TRBD2. Germline CDR1 is MNHEY and CDR2 is SMNVEV (reference sequence). The V segment lost 6 bases and the J segment 3 bases; nucleotides outside the gene matches: 3. There are 14 residues in the CDR3. CDR3 coding DNA: TGTGCCAGCAGGAGGACTAGCGGGGTCTACGAGCAGTACTTC. Translated: CASRRTSGVYEQYF.

Many counts were recorded for this clonotype. V usage is TRBV6-6 and J usage is TRBJ2-1; D may be TRBD2 (7 bases). Germline values: CDR1 MNHNY, CDR2 SVGAGI (reference sequence). The CDR3 extends over 16 amino acids. V gave up 7 bases and J gave up 4 bases, with 20 bases separating them. The CDR3 sequence: CASTPGRGEGYNEQFF. Written as DNA, the CDR3 is TGTGCCAGCACCCCAGGGAGGGGGGAGGGTTACAATGAGCAGTTCTTC.